Sequencing of this T cell receptor (beta chain) was carried out in a study of T-cell reconstitution after alpha-beta-depleted transplantation in children. General observations from the study: T-cell counts and diversity at one year following transplant were attributed mainly to newly produced T cells. Recipient T cells and thymic progenitors that survived were the source of the high TCRbeta diversity seen at day 60 in some patients. Expanded graft clones numbering several hundred reportedly gave rise to alpha-beta T cells about two months after transplant.

This clonotype was counted ten times or more. The antigen is unknown. Using unique molecular identifiers, the investigators prepared the TCRbeta library. TCRdb redid the calling of the PCR reads with MiXCR, one entry per CDR3 protein. There are 250,000 to 300,000 distinct CDR3 sequences in the sample; around 7.3% occur only once, and approximately 9.1% lies in the top ten. The germline gives CDR1 SGHTA, CDR2 FQGNSA. The CDR3 contains 17 residues. V lost 2 bases and J lost 6, with 21 bases in between. The TCR comes from a female patient between 2 and 10 years old who had a stem cell transplant for Fanconi anemia, so the T cells may come from the graft donor. Material: peripheral blood, obtained 360 days after TCRalphabeta/CD19-depleted stem cell transplant. This rearrangement joins TRBV7-2 to TRBJ2-3, with D perhaps matching TRBD1 (6 bases). The CDR3 coding sequence is TGTGCCAGCAGCTTACTTCGTATGGGGGCTAGCTGGGATACGCAGTATTTT. It is translated as CASSLLRMGASWDTQYF.